What follows is one T cell receptor beta chain and its context. Its antigen is not yet known. It has no much larger one-base neighbor in the sample; base qualities were not kept. The V end loses 5 bases and the J end loses 0 bases, and a stretch of 6 bases separates them. CDR1 and CDR2 are drawn from the germline V gene (reference sequence): SEHNR, FQNEAQ. The CDR3, cysteine through phenylalanine, is 13 amino acids long. The only DNA kept is the CDR3, 39 bases in frame from the first base. Taken with the paper, the label for time point translates to: blood 2 weeks post-SBRT. Explained via the paper, the treatment or condition label denotes: 15 Gy SBRT to primary tumor, nephrectomy 4 weeks later. To follow tumor-enriched clonotypes, serial peripheral blood was collected from radiation-treated patients at baseline and at 2 weeks and 4 weeks after SBRT. Every patient had renal cell carcinoma of clear cell pathology. Genomic DNA for TCR sequencing was prepared using the QIAamp DNA Blood Mini Kit (Qiagen). The analyses included just those samples that passed every quality control check.

The data are from a study of radiation and T cells in renal cell carcinoma (TCRdb year 2020). For context, the study as a whole: Samples came from a clinical trial, in which primary renal cell carcinomas received 15 Gy stereotactic body radiation therapy followed by nephrectomy 4 weeks later. In total, around 53 samples, comprising some 25 tumors and some 27 peripheral blood samples, were subjected to TCR beta sequencing. Across all 50 or so samples, several million unique CDR3 nucleotide sequences encoding 2,658,974 unique CDR3 amino acid sequences were identified. Results and caveats for the whole study, not just this receptor: Blood repertoire dynamics were not followed beyond 4 weeks after treatment. Because the trial had a single-armed design, the trial could not examine how radiation dose or scheduling affected the TCR repertoire. Because pretreatment tumor biopsies were not available, the study could not determine whether clonotypes were already present within the tumor at baseline. Top tumor clonotypes rose in blood from baseline to 2 weeks post-radiation, then contracted by 4 weeks, suggesting transient expansion of tumor-resident clones.

TCR beta libraries were generated from genomic DNA with the immunoSEQ kit, following the manufacturer's recommendations. Library preparation used a first multiplex PCR with proprietary primers, then a second PCR adding unique barcodes, with bead cleanups after each round. A kit-provided positive control reaction and a negative control reaction were included in every sample batch. The final libraries underwent checking on an Agilent 4200 TapeStation D1000 ScreenTape, volumetric pooling, and quantification by qPCR. Sequencing ran on an Illumina NextSeq500 with a MidOutput 150-cycle cartridge, using 156 Read1 and 15 Index1 cycles with kit custom primers. The pooled library was loaded at roughly 1 pM with an approximately 21% PhiX control spike-in. Under the source paper's analysis protocol: Vendor-processed data were analyzed in R, and a clonotype was defined as all T cells sharing the same CDR3 nucleotide sequence. In the clone abundance analyses, frequencies were normalized to the 10,000 most abundant clones in each sample. Public T cell clones, which averaged fewer than five per sample, were removed prior to analysis. A difference in abundance of at least 32-fold between compartments was used to define tumor-enriched and baseline blood-enriched clonotypes. A beta-binomial differential abundance model was used to identify clonotypes that expanded or contracted between blood time points. Tumor-blood repertoire similarity was measured with the Baroni-Urbani and Buser coefficient, and groups were compared using two-tailed Wilcoxon tests in R. The immuneACCESS repertoire file appears here via TCRdb, limited to in-frame rearrangements. These files lack a portion of the clones; in checked studies, under half of the deficit traces to unresolved V genes, and the cause of the others is not known. That table supplies the V and J calls and clone size; D and trimming were determined from the DNA. The sample table holds 150,000 or so clones, of which approximately 88% were seen once. The ten largest clones represent 13% of the sample.

This chain is built from TRBV7-9 and TRBJ2-3; the D gene is unclear. The sequences come from blood, collected from a patient whose treatment included radiotherapy and nephrectomy. The clonotype originates from a woman aged 45-59 years with renal cell carcinoma. The CDR3 sequence is CASSARSTDTQYF. The nucleotides read TGTGCCAGCAGCGCCAGGAGCACAGATACGCAGTATTTT.